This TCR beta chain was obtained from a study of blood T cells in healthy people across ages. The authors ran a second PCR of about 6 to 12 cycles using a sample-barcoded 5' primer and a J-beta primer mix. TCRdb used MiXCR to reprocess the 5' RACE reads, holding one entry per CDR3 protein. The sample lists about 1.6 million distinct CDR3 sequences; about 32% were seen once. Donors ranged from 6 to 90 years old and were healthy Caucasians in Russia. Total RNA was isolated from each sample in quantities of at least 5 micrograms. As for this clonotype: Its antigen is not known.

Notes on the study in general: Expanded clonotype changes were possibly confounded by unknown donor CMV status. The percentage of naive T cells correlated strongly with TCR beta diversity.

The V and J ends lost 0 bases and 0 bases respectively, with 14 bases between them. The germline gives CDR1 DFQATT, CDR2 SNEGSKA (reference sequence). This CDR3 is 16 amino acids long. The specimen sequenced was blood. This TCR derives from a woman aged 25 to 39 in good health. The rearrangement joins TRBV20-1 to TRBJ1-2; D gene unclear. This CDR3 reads CSARDPGLTSNYGYTF. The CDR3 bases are TGCAGTGCTAGAGATCCAGGACTGACGTCTAACTATGGCTACACCTTC.